This T cell receptor (beta chain) was captured in a study of shared clonotypes between healthy human individuals. Overall study results and limits: Clonotypes shared by all four sorted-subset donors had higher generation probabilities than non-shared clonotypes.

CDR1 SGHTA and CDR2 FQGNSA come from the germline V gene. V lost 1 base and J 1 base, leaving 10 bases between the germline ends. CDR3 length equals 15 residues. Worth noting for this clone: As yet, its antigen is unknown.

Data came from immunoSEQ multiplex PCR; TCRdb stores just in-frame clones and leaves some out. The table shows 2.5 million or so clones, with roughly nine tenths occurring only once. The chain uses TRBV7-2 and TRBJ1-2; D is perhaps TRBD1 (5 bases). This receptor was obtained from a man aged 18 to 29 in good health. The sample comprised naive CD4+ T cells sorted from blood. The sample's subset: CD45RA+ positively selected. Here the CDR3 DNA reads TGTGCCAGCAGCTTAGGAGGGGAACTTAACTATGGCTACACCTTC. Protein sequence: CASSLGGELNYGYTF. The variable domain in full, completed from reference TRBV7-2 and TRBJ1-2, reads GAGVSQSPSNKVTEKGKDVELRCDPISGHTALYWYRQSLGQGLEFLIYFQGNSAPDKSGLPSDRFSAERTGGSVSTLTIQRTQQEDSAVYLCASSLGGELNYGYTFGSGTRLTVV.